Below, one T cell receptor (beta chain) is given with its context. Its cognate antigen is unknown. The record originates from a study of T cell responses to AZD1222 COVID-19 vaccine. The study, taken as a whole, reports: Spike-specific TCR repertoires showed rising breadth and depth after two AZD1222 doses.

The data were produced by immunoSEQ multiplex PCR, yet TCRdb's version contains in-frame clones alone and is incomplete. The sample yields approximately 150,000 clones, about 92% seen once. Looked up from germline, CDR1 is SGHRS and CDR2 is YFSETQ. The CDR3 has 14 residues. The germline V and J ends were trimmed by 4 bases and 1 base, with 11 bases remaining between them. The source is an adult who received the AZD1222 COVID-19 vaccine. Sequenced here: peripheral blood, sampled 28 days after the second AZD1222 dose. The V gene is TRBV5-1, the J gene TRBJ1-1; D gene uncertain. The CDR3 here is CASSVGPTNTEAFF. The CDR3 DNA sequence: TGCGCCAGCAGCGTCGGACCGACGAACACTGAAGCTTTCTTT.